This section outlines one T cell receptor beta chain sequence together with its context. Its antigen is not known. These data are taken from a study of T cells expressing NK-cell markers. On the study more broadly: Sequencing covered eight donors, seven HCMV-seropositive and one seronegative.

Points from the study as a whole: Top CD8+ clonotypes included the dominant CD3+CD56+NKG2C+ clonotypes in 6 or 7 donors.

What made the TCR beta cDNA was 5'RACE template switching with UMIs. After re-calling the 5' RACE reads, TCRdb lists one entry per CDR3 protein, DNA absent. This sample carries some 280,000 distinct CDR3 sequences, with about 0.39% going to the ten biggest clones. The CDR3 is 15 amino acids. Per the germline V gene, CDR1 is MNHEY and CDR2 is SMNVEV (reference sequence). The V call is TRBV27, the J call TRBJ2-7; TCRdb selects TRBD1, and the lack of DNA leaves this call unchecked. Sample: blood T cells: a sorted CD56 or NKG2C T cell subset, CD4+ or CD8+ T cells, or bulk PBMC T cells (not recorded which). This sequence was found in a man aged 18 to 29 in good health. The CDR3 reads CASSPLGTGGHEQYF.